This T cell receptor (beta chain) derives from a study of blood T cell repertoires in COVID-19 (dated by TCRdb to about 2020). Regarding the study in general: Samples covering the acute and convalescent phases of COVID-19 were provided by collaborators in the United States, Italy and Spain. The material from the prospective study consisted of cDNA or gDNA derived from T cells, B-cell-depleted T cells, or PBMCs. Deeply sampled blood TCRbeta repertoires from subjects exposed to, actively infected with, or recovered from COVID-19 were included in the dataset. A freely available public database, intended as a resource for researchers studying the immune response to SARS-CoV-2, is where the repertoires were released. The samples were drawn from the first 160 participants of the ongoing ImmuneRACE study and from 1,254 subjects provided by 6 global collaborators. Nearly every sample came with metadata listing a de-identified subject ID, COVID-19 status, age in years and sex. Where available, HLA class I and class II types were taken from metadata supplied by the sample provider and were not determined by assay-based typing.

Whole blood was collected in K2EDTA tubes by collaborating institutions according to the institutions' own protocols. For TCRbeta analysis, collaborators shipped samples as frozen whole blood, isolated PBMCs, or DNA extracted from either of those sample types. TCRbeta CDR3 regions were amplified from genomic DNA using the immunoSEQ Assay, a bias-controlled multiplex PCR. For the original study's pipeline: The number of nucleated cells in each sample was estimated by amplification of reference gene primers within the assay. To quantify the absolute abundance of each unique TCRbeta CDR3 rearrangement, sequence reads were collapsed and filtered. Productive Simpson clonality was computed per sample as the square root of Simpson's diversity index over productive rearrangements. In its TCRdb copy, this immuneACCESS table keeps in-frame sequences only and misses some clones. Where compared with another copy, unresolved V genes explain less than half of these, and the others have no known cause. V and J calls and clone size are copied from that table; D and trimming were computed from the DNA. The table for this sample lists approximately 320,000 clones; about 82% of them were counted only once. The ten largest clones represent 7.2% of the sample.

On this clone itself: Its antigen specificity is not known. No base quality values were provided; no much bigger clone lies one nucleotide off.

Broad study findings and their caveats: The quantity of clinical and demographic metadata differed by source and by participant and was supplied without curation.

From its cysteine to its phenylalanine, the CDR3 spans 14 amino acids. The kept DNA is CDR3 alone, 42 bases in frame from the first base. Between the V and J ends, shortened by 4 bases and 3 bases respectively, the junction contains 13 bases. CDR1 SNHLY and CDR2 FYNNEI were looked up in the germline V gene. Recombination connected TRBV2 to TRBJ2-7; confidence is insufficient to name the D gene. The sequenced sample consisted of peripheral blood. The sequence came from a human donor in a cohort sampled during active COVID-19. The CDR3 in this case is CASSVSASDYEQYF. Here is the DNA: TGTGCCAGCAGTGTAAGCGCGTCGGACTACGAGCAGTACTTC.